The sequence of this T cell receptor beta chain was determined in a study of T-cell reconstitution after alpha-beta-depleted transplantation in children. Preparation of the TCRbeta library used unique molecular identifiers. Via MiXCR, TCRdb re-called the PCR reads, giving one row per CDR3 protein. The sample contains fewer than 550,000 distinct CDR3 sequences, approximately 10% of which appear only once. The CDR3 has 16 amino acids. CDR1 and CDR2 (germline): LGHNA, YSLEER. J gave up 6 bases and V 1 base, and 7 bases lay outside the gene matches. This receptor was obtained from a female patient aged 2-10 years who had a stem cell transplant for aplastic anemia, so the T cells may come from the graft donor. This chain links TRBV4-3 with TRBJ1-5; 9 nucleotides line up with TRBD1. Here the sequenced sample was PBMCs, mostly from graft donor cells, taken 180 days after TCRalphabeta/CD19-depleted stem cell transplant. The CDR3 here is CASSQVQGALGQPQHF. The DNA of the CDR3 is TGCGCCAGCAGCCAAGTACAGGGGGCGTTAGGTCAGCCCCAGCATTTT.